The 15 T cell receptor beta chains in this list originate from one sample, sequenced in a study of regulatory T cells in long-lasting Graves disease. Combining iRepertoire HTBI primers with Arm-PCR of CDR3 regions, the authors built TCR beta libraries. A single record per CDR3 protein comes from TCRdb applying MiXCR to the multiplex PCR reads. Here the sample spans under 450,000 distinct CDR3 sequences, roughly 25% being singletons. The time point denotes: persistent/refractory GD, antithyroid drugs over 5 years with positive TRAb. Following extraction of RNA from PBMCs, that RNA was used to make the TCR library. The starting material was peripheral blood mononuclear cells (PBMCs), obtained when the disease was refractory, from a patient treated with antithyroid drugs. The source of these receptors is a woman aged 40 to 50 with Graves disease.

The chain couples TRBV20-1 to TRBJ1-4; a weak D match, TRBD1 (5 bases). The germline V gene has CDR1 DFQATT and CDR2 SNEGSKA (reference sequence). The CDR3 spans 12 residues. V was pared by 5 bases and J by 4 bases, with 8 bases between. The CDR3 DNA sequence: TGCAGTGCTCAGAGGGGTAATGAAAAACTGTTTTTT. Amino acids: CSAQRGNEKLFF.

This clonotype was picked up a small number of times. V is TRBV6-5 and J is TRBJ2-7; 12 bases match TRBD1. The CDR3 runs 16 residues. Germline V lookup: CDR1 MNHEY, CDR2 SVGAGI. V lost 4 bases and J lost 2; bases outside the gene matches: 6. The CDR3 protein is CASSSTGTGGPYEQYF. In DNA, the CDR3 is TGTGCCAGCAGTTCTACCGGGACAGGGGGCCCCTACGAGCAGTACTTC.

This clonotype was counted many times. This chain links TRBV11-2 with TRBJ2-5; 8 positions agree with TRBD2. V lost 5 bases to trimming and J lost 1 base; unmatched junction nucleotides: 12. CDR1 SGHAT and CDR2 FQNNGV come from the germline V gene. The CDR3 extends over 17 amino acids. The CDR3 bases are TGTGCCAGCAGCCGAAGAACCGGGGGGGAATTCCAAGAGACCCAGTACTTC. This codes for CASSRRTGGEFQETQYF.

The table lists this clonotype with many counts. Here the CDR3 reads CATSDLKGETQYF. The CDR3 nucleotides read TGTGCCACCAGTGATTTGAAAGGGGAGACCCAGTACTTC. V gene TRBV24-1 combines with J gene TRBJ2-5; D is unresolved. This CDR3 contains 13 residues. V lost 0 bases and J 5 bases, leaving 6 bases between the germline ends. Germline-derived CDR1 and CDR2 are KGHDR and SFDVKD.

The J gene is TRBJ2-2, the V gene TRBV28, with D possibly matching TRBD1 (7 bases). The CDR3 sequence is 15 residues long. Germline values: CDR1 MDHEN, CDR2 SYDVKM. V lost 3 bases and J lost 6, with 14 bases in between. CDR3 region: CASSFGDRDSGELFF. CDR3 nucleotide sequence: TGTGCCAGCAGTTTCGGAGACAGGGACTCCGGGGAGCTGTTTTTT.

The chain is built from TRBV27 and TRBJ1-5; 9 bases align to TRBD1. V shed 9 bases, J shed 7 bases, and the junction held 16 bases outside the gene matches. Germline V CDR1 and CDR2: MNHEY, SMNVEV (reference sequence). CDR3 size: 16 residues. CDR3 coding DNA: TGTGCCAGTAAGGGTAACAGGGGGCCCCGGGGGCAGCCCCAGCATTTT. Translation gives CASKGNRGPRGQPQHF.

The rearrangement links TRBV7-3 to TRBJ2-3, with D perhaps matching TRBD1 (5 bases). V was clipped by 3 bases and J by 6 bases, with 13 bases between them. Per the germline V gene, CDR1 is SGHTA and CDR2 is FQGTGA. The CDR3 runs 14 residues. CDR3 sequence (DNA): TGTGCCAGCAGCTTTGCAGGGATAGTTGATACGCAGTATTTT. Residues: CASSFAGIVDTQYF. The variable domain in full, with the rest retrieved from reference TRBV7-3 and TRBJ2-3, is GAGVSQTPSNKVTEKGKYVELRCDPISGHTALYWYRQSLGQGPEFLIYFQGTGAADDSGLPNDRFFAVRPEGSVSTLKIQRTERGDSAVYLCASSFAGIVDTQYFGPGTRLTVL.

The rearrangement uses TRBV28 and TRBJ2-1; tentative D call: TRBD2 (5 bases). Germline V gives CDR1 MDHEN, CDR2 SYDVKM. This CDR3 region has 13 residues. V dropped 6 bases and J dropped 7 bases, with 13 bases sitting between them. In DNA, the CDR3 is TGTGCCAGCAGGTCCGAGGGTGGGAATGAGCAGTTCTTC. It specifies CASRSEGGNEQFF.

J is TRBJ1-6 and V is TRBV27; a weak D match, TRBD1 (5 bases). The CDR3 length is 14 residues. Trimming removed 3 bases from V and 8 bases from J, with 11 bases in between. CDR1 is MNHEY and CDR2 is SMNVEV in the germline V gene (reference sequence). The CDR3 DNA reads as TGTGCCAGCAGTTTTGTGGGGACCTATTCACCCCTCCACTTT. Its protein product is CASSFVGTYSPLHF.

V gene TRBV19 combines with J gene TRBJ2-4; 9 bases line up with TRBD2. This CDR3 contains 13 residues. Germline V gives CDR1 LNHDA, CDR2 SQIVND (reference sequence). Trimming removed 3 bases from V and 10 bases from J; junction bases left unmatched: 4. The CDR3 nucleotides are TGTGCCAGTAGTATGCAGGGACTAGCAATTCAGTACTTC. Protein: CASSMQGLAIQYF.

This chain joins TRBV7-3 and TRBJ2-3, with 11 positions matching TRBD2. The CDR3 spans 13 residues. Germline CDR1 is SGHTA and CDR2 is FQGTGA. V trimming: 3 bases; J trimming: 14 bases; junction bases outside the gene matches: 7. CDR3 nucleotides: TGTGCCAGCAGCTTTACTAGCGGGAGCAGTCCGTATTTT. It encodes CASSFTSGSSPYF.

Ten or more counts support this clonotype. J is TRBJ1-1 and V is TRBV6-1; perhaps TRBD1 as D (5 bases). V was trimmed by 4 bases and J by 3 bases, leaving 15 bases between them. Germline lookup yields CDR1 MNHNS and CDR2 SASEGT. The CDR3 has 15 residues. The CDR3 is CASSGIRGLDTEAFF. Written as DNA, the CDR3 is TGTGCCAGCAGTGGTATTAGGGGTTTGGACACTGAAGCTTTCTTT.

This clonotype has just one count. This chain links TRBV6-2 or TRBV6-3 with TRBJ2-2; D is unclear. The germline gives CDR1 MNHEY, CDR2 SVGEGT. Trimming pared 5 bases from V and 1 base from J, leaving 11 bases between. The CDR3 is made up of 15 amino acids. In DNA, the CDR3 is TGTGCCAGCAGTGGATGGGTCAGGAACACCGGGGAGCTGTTTTTT. It encodes CASSGWVRNTGELFF.

In its sample, this clonotype was seen a few times. V gene TRBV5-4 combines with J gene TRBJ1-6; perhaps TRBD1 as D (5 bases). The CDR3 totals 14 residues. The ends were cut back, 4 bases at V and 9 bases at J, with 14 bases in the middle. CDR1 and CDR2 from the germline V gene are SGHNT and YYREEE (reference sequence). The CDR3 coding sequence is TGTGCCAGCAGCGCAGGGACGGTCGTTTCACCCCTCCACTTT. Encoded protein: CASSAGTVVSPLHF.

V and J are TRBV7-3 and TRBJ1-2; D call uncertain. Germline lookup yields CDR1 SGHTA and CDR2 FQGTGA. Trimming removed 1 base at V and 10 bases at J, with 16 bases between. The length of the CDR3 is 14 residues. In DNA form, the CDR3 reads TGTGCCAGCAGCTTAAATCCAGCGGGTTCCGACTACACCTTC. Protein sequence: CASSLNPAGSDYTF.